This record concerns one TCR beta chain sequence. No antigen is known for it. The germline V gene encodes CDR1 MNHNS and CDR2 SASEGT. The CDR3 runs to 15 residues. Trimming cost V 1 base and J 3 bases, with 12 bases left between them. These data are taken from a study of post-analysis software for immune sequencing data. At the level of the study: Recorded subtypes: relapsing-remitting, secondary progressive, progressive-relapsing; some patients unannotated. Regarding the study as a whole: Relative to controls, patients had about five TRBV segments at higher frequency, with TRBV5-6, TRBV5-1 and TRBV20-1 among these.

Prepared TCR beta cDNA libraries contained unique molecular identifiers. TCRdb passed the PCR reads through MiXCR, listing each CDR3 protein once. The sample carries roughly 570,000 distinct CDR3 sequences, approximately 31% recorded once. V usage is TRBV6-1 and J usage is TRBJ1-2; a possible D gene is TRBD1 (6 bases). Sequenced material: blood. The receptor comes from a girl aged 2 to 17 with multiple sclerosis. CDR3 DNA: TGTGCCAGCAGTGAAGGACAGGACTTCCACTATGGCTACACCTTC. This gives the protein CASSEGQDFHYGYTF.